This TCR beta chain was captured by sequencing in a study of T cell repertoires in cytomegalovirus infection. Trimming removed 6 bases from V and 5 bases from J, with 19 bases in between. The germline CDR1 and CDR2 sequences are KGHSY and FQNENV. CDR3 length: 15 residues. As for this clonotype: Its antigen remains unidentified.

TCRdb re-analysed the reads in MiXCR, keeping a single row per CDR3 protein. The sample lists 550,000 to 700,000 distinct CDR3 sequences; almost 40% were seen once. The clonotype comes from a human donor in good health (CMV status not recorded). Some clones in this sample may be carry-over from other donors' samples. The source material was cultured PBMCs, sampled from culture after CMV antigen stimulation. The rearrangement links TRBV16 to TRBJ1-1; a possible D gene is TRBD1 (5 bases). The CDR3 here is CASSHRGEGRTEAFF. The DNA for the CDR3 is TGTGCCAGCAGTCATCGAGGCGAGGGGAGGACTGAAGCTTTCTTT.